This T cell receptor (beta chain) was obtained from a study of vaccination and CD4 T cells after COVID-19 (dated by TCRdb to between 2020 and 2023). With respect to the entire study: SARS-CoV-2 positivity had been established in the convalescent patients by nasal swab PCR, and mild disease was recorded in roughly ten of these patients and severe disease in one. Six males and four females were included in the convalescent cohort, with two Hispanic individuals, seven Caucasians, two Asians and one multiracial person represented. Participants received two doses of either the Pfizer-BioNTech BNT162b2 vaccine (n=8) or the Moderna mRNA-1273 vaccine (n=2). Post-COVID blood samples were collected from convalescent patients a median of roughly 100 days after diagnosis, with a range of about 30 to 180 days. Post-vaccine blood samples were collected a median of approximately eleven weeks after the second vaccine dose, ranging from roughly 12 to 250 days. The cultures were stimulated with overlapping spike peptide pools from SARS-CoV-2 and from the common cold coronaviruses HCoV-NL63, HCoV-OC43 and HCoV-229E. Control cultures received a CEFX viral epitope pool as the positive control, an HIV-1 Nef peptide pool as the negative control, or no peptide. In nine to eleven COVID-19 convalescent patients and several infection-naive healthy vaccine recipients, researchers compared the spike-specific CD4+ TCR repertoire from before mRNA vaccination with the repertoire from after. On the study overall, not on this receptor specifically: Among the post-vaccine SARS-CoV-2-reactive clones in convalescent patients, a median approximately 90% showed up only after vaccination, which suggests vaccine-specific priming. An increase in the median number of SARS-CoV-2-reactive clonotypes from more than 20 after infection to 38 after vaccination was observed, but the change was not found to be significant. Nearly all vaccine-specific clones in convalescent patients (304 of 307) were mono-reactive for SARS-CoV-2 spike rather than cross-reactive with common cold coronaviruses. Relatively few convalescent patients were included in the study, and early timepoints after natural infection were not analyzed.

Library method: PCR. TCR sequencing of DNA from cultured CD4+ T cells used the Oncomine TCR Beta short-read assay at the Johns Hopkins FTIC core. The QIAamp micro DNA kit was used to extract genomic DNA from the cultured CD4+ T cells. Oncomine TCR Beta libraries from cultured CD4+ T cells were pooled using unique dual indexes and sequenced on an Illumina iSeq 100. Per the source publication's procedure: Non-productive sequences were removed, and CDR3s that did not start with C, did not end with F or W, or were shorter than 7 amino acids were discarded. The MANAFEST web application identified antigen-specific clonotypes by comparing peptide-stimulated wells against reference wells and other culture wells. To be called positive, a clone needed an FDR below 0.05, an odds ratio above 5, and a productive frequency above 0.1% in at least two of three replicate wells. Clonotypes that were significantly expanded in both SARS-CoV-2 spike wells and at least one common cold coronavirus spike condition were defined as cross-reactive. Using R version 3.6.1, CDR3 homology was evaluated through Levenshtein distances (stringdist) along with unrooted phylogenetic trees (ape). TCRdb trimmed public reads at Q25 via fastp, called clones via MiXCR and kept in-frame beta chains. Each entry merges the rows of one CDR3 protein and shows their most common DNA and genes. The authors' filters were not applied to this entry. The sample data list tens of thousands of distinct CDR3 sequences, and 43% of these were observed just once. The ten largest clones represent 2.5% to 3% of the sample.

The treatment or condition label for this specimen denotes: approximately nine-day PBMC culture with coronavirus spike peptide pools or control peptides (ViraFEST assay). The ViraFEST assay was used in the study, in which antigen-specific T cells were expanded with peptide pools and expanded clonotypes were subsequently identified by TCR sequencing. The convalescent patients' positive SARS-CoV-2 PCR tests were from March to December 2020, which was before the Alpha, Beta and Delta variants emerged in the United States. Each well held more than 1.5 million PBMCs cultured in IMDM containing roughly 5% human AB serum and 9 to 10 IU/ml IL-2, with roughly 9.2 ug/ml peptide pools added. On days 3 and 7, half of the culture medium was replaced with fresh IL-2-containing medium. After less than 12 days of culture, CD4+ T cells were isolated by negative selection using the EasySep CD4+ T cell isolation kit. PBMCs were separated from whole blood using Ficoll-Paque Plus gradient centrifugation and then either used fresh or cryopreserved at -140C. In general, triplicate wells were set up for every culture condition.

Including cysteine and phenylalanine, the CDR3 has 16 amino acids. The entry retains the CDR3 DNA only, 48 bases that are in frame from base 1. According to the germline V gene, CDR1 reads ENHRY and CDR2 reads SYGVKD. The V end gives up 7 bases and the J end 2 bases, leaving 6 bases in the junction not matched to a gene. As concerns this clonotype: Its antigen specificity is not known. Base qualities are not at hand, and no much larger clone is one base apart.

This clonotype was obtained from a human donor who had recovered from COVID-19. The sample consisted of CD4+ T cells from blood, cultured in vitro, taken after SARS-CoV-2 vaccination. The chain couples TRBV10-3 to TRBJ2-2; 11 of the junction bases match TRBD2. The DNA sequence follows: TGTGCCATCAACCAGGGACTAGCGGCAAACACCGGGGAGCTGTTTTTT. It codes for CAINQGLAANTGELFF.